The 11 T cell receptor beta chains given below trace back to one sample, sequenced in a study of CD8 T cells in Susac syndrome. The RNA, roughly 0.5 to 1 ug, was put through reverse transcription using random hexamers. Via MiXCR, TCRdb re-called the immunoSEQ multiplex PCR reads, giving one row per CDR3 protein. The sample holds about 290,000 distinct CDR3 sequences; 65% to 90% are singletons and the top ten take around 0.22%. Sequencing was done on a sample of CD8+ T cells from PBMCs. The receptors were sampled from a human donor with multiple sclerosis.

CDR3 nucleotide sequence: TGTGCCAGCAGTTACTTATCTCAAGGGGACGAGCAGTACTTC. Its protein product is CASSYLSQGDEQYF. This chain links TRBV6-5 with TRBJ2-7; D may be TRBD1 (5 bases). Looked up from germline, CDR1 is MNHEY and CDR2 is SVGAGI. This CDR3 has 14 amino acids. Trimming removed 1 base at V and 5 bases at J, with 12 bases between.

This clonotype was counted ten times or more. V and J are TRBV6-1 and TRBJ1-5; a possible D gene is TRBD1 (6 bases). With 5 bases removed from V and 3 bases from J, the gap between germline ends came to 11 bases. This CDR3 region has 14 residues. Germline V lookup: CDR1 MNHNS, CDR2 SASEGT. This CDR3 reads CASSPDSYNQPQHF. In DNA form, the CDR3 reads TGTGCCAGCAGTCCGGACAGCTACAATCAGCCCCAGCATTTT.

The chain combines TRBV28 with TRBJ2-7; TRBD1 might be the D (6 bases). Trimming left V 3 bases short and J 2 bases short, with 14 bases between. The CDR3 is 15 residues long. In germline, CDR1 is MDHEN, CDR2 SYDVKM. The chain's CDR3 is CASSLVVDSTYEQYF. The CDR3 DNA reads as TGTGCCAGCAGTTTGGTAGTGGACAGCACCTACGAGCAGTACTTC.

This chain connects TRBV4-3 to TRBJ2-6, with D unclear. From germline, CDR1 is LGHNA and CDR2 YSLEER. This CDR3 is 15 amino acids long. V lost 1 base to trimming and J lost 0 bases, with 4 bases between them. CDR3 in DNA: TGCGCCAGCAGCCAAGCGCACTCTGGGGCCAACGTCCTGACTTTC. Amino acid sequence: CASSQAHSGANVLTF.

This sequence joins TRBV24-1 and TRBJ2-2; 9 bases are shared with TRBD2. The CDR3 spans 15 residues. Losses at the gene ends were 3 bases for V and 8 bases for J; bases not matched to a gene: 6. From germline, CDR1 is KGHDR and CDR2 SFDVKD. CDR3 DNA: TGTGCCACCAGTGATATAGCGGGAGTCTCGGGGGAGCTGTTTTTT. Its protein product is CATSDIAGVSGELFF.

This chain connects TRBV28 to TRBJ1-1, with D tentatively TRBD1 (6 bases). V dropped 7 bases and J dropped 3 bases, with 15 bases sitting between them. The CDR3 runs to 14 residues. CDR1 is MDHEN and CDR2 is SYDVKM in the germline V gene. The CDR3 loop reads CASNPTGTDTEAFF. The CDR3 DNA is TGTGCCAGCAATCCCACAGGGACGGACACTGAAGCTTTCTTT.

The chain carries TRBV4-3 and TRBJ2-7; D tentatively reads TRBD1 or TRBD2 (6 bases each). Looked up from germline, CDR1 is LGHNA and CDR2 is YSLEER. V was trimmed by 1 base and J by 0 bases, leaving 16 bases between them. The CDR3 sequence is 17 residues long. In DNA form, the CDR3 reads TGCGCCAGCAGCCAAGTTGCCGGAGGGGACAACTCCTACGAGCAGTACTTC. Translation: CASSQVAGGDNSYEQYF.

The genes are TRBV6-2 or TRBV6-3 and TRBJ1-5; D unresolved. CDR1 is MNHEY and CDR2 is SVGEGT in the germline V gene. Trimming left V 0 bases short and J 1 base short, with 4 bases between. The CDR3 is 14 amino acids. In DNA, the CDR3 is TGTGCCAGCAGTTACTCGTGGAGCAATCAGCCCCAGCATTTT. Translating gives CASSYSWSNQPQHF.

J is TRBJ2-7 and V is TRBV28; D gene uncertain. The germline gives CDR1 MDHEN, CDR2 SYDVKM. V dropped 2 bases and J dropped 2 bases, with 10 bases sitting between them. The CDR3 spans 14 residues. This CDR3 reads CASSLRLTTYEQYF. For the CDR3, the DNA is TGTGCCAGCAGTTTACGGCTAACAACCTACGAGCAGTACTTC.

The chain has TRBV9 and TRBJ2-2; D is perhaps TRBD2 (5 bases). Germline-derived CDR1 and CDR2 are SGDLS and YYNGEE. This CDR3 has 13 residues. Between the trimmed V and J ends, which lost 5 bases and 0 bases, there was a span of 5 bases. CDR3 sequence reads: CASREANTGELFF. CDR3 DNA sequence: TGTGCCAGCAGGGAGGCGAACACCGGGGAGCTGTTTTTT. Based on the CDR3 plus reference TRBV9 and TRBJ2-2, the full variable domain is DSGVTQTPKHLITATGQRVTLRCSPRSGDLSVYWYQQSLDQGLQFLIQYYNGEERAKGNILERFSAQQFPDLHSELNLSSLELGDSALYFCASREANTGELFFGEGSRLTVL.

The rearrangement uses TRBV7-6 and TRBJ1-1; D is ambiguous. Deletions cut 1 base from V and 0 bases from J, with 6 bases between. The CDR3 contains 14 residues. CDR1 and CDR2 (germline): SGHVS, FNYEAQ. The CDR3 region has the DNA TGTGCCAGCAGCTTAGGGCACGTGAACACTGAAGCTTTCTTT. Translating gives CASSLGHVNTEAFF. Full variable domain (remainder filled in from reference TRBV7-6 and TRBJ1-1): GAGVSQSPRYKVTKRGQDVALRCDPISGHVSLYWYRQALGQGPEFLTYFNYEAQQDKSGLPNDRFSAERPEGSISTLTIQRTEQRDSAMYRCASSLGHVNTEAFFGQGTRLTVV.